This entry lists 3 T cell receptor beta chains sequenced from one sample in a study of human T cells and chemical hapten exposure. TCRdb passed the RACE reads through MiXCR, listing each CDR3 protein once. The data hold some 200,000 distinct CDR3 sequences, with just under 30% observed a single time. Time point noted: pre-sensitization, week 0. The treatment denotes: therapeutic diphenylcyclopropenone sensitization with weekly scalp DPC. This sample comprised whole blood, obtained in connection with sensitization to the hapten diphenylcyclopropenone (DPC). The receptor source for this set is a woman between 25 and 40 years old with alopecia areata. Some clones in this sample may be carry-over from other donors' samples.

The chain links TRBV28 to TRBJ2-2, with 7 bases lining up with TRBD2. This CDR3 spans 16 amino acids. Germline values: CDR1 MDHEN, CDR2 SYDVKM. V lost 2 bases, J lost 5 bases, and 8 bases stayed unmatched. CDR3: CASSLAGASYTGELFF. Here the CDR3 DNA reads TGTGCCAGCAGTTTAGCGGGAGCTTCATATACCGGGGAGCTGTTTTTT. Based on the CDR3 plus reference TRBV28 and TRBJ2-2, the full variable domain is DVKVTQSSRYLVKRTGEKVFLECVQDMDHENMFWYRQDPGLGLRLIYFSYDVKMKEKGDIPEGYSVSREKKERFSLILESASTNQTSMYLCASSLAGASYTGELFFGEGSRLTVL.

There are a few counts of this clonotype. The chain recombines TRBV28 with TRBJ2-1, with D possibly being TRBD1 or TRBD2 (5 bases each). Per the germline V gene, CDR1 is MDHEN and CDR2 is SYDVKM. V was clipped by 5 bases and J by 2 bases, with 16 bases between them. This CDR3 contains 16 residues. This chain's CDR3 is CASSGDPERPYNEQFF. CDR3 bases: TGTGCCAGCAGTGGGGACCCGGAAAGGCCCTACAATGAGCAGTTCTTC.

The chain recombines TRBV4-1 with TRBJ2-1, with 7 bases fitting TRBD2. Trimming took 6 bases from V and 4 from J; bases not matched to a gene: 9. Germline CDR1 and CDR2: MGHRA and YSYEKL. This CDR3 is 15 amino acids long. CDR3 nucleotides: TGCGCCAGCAGTTCCGTGGGGAGGGTTTACAATGAGCAGTTCTTC. Its translation: CASSSVGRVYNEQFF.